The 17 T cell receptor beta chains listed next were all sequenced from one sample in a study of persistence of HIV-infected CD4 T cells. These receptors' antigens are unknown. The immunoSEQ assay was version 4, run in survey mode. Some clones are missing from TCRdb's copy, which holds only in-frame ones; the method was immunoSEQ multiplex PCR. Of some 50,000 clones in the sample, 70% to 90% were seen once. Nonspecific anti-CD3/anti-CD28 bead stimulation represents the broad CD4+ T cell repertoire. Responding CD4+ T cells were sorted by upregulation of both CD40 ligand and CD69. The starting material was CD4+ T cells sorted from PBMCs after roughly 18-hour stimulation, obtained from a patient who received antiretroviral therapy. The source of these receptors is an adult woman with HIV who was CMV-seropositive.

The chain couples TRBV7-9 to TRBJ2-1; D is unresolved. Germline values: CDR1 SEHNR, CDR2 FQNEAQ (reference sequence). The CDR3 length is 14 residues. V lost 4 bases and J lost 9, with 16 bases in between. This CDR3 reads CASSYRDLGSEQFF. The CDR3 DNA is TGTGCCAGCAGCTATAGAGACTTAGGCAGTGAGCAGTTCTTC.

This clone came up a few times. J is TRBJ2-7 and V is TRBV7-2, with 12 bases lining up with TRBD2. V shed 2 bases, J shed 0 bases, and the junction held 2 bases outside the gene matches. The germline gives CDR1 SGHTA, CDR2 FQGNSA. This CDR3 comprises 16 residues. In DNA form, the CDR3 reads TGTGCCAGCAGCTTATCGGGACTAGCGGGCTCCTACGAGCAGTACTTC. Translated: CASSLSGLAGSYEQYF.

The chain employs TRBV5-1 and TRBJ2-2, with unresolved D. This CDR3 is built from 13 residues. Germline CDR1 is SGHRS and CDR2 is YFSETQ. The V and J ends lost 2 bases and 1 base respectively, with 3 bases between them. This CDR3 is CASSLQNTGELFF. Here the CDR3 DNA reads TGCGCCAGCAGCTTACAGAACACCGGGGAGCTGTTTTTT.

V is TRBV7-9 and J is TRBJ2-6; no clear D gene. The CDR3 spans 13 residues. From germline, CDR1 is SEHNR and CDR2 FQNEAQ (reference sequence). Deletions cut 3 bases from V and 10 bases from J, with 10 bases between. CDR3 sequence (DNA): TGTGCCAGCAGCTTTGGCGGTGGTAACGTCCTGACTTTC. Encoded protein: CASSFGGGNVLTF.

CDR3 in DNA: TGTGCCAGCAGCTTGGGACTAGCGGGAGCCGGAGAGCAGTTCTTC. Amino acids: CASSLGLAGAGEQFF. This chain connects TRBV11-2 to TRBJ2-1; 14 positions agree with TRBD2. The germline V gene has CDR1 SGHAT and CDR2 FQNNGV. Trimming at V came to 3 bases and at J to 10 bases, leaving 5 bases not matched to a gene. This CDR3 region has 15 residues.

The chain employs TRBV3-1 (or the pseudogene TRBV3-2) and TRBJ1-3; D gene ambiguous. The CDR3 runs to 11 residues. In germline, CDR1 is LGHDT, CDR2 YNNKEL (reference sequence). Trimming removed 6 bases at V and 6 bases at J, with 6 bases between. The CDR3 sequence: CASSRENTIYF. The DNA of the CDR3 is TGTGCCAGCAGTCGAGAAAACACCATATATTTT.

The gene calls are TRBV18 and TRBJ2-1; 12 nucleotides match TRBD1. The ends lost 0 bases at V and 0 bases at J; junction bases unmatched: 9. The CDR3 sequence is 20 residues long. CDR1 is KGHSH and CDR2 is LQKENI in the germline V gene. The chain's CDR3 is CASSPPGTGGPSGSYNEQFF. The CDR3 region has the DNA TGTGCCAGCTCACCACCAGGGACAGGGGGCCCATCTGGCTCCTACAATGAGCAGTTCTTC.

This clone was detected once. The chain employs TRBV22-1 and TRBJ2-7; the table names TRBD2, a call not compared with the DNA. TRBV22-1 is marked as a pseudogene. The CDR3 sequence is 14 residues long. In DNA, the CDR3 is TGTCCTGGGAGCGCCCAGTGGAGCTCCTACGAGCAGTACTTC. Amino acid sequence: CPGSAQWSSYEQYF.

On this clone itself: Other DNA sequences of this sample code for an identical CDR3. This sequence joins TRBV27 and TRBJ2-5; D is unresolved. CDR1 MNHEY and CDR2 SMNVEV come from the germline V gene (reference sequence). The CDR3 contains 12 residues. V was cut by 5 bases and J by 7 bases, with 11 bases left in between. CDR3 region: CASSADGRTQYF. The CDR3 region has the DNA TGTGCCAGCAGTGCCGATGGGCGGACCCAGTACTTC.

This sequence joins TRBV9 and TRBJ1-5; the D is unclear. The V end was cut by 0 bases, the J end by 0 bases, with 10 bases between. CDR3 length: 16 amino acids. Germline assignment: CDR1 SGDLS and CDR2 YYNGEE. CDR3 residues: CASSVVRAYSNQPQHF. For the CDR3, the DNA is TGTGCCAGCAGCGTAGTCAGAGCATATAGCAATCAGCCCCAGCATTTT.

The chain links TRBV2 to TRBJ2-5, with 8 bases aligning to TRBD1. The CDR3 runs to 14 residues. Germline V lookup: CDR1 SNHLY, CDR2 FYNNEI. V was pared by 8 bases and J by 3 bases, with 8 bases of the junction left unmatched. The CDR3 protein is CASARQGLKETQYF. CDR3 nucleotides: TGTGCCAGCGCCCGACAGGGGTTAAAAGAGACCCAGTACTTC.

J is TRBJ2-7 and V is TRBV29-1, with D possibly being TRBD1 or TRBD2 (5 bases each). The V gene lost 6 bases and the J gene lost 0 bases, with 9 bases spanning the gap. This CDR3 is built from 12 residues. Germline-derived CDR1 and CDR2 are SQVTM and ANQGSEA. In nucleotides, the CDR3 is TGCAGCGTGGGACGGTACTCCTACGAGCAGTACTTC. Residues: CSVGRYSYEQYF.

The chain's CDR3 is CATSGSTVFGGYTF. CDR3 sequence (DNA): TGTGCCACCTCAGGGTCTACAGTCTTCGGGGGCTACACCTTC. The genes are TRBV28 and TRBJ1-2, with D possibly TRBD1 on 5 matching bases. The CDR3 is 14 amino acids. V was cut by 10 bases and J by 8 bases, with 23 bases left in between. Germline CDR1 and CDR2: MDHEN and SYDVKM.

CDR3 loop: CASSQVRDRGQVRYGYTF. The DNA for the CDR3 is TGCGCCAGCAGCCAAGTTCGGGACAGGGGGCAAGTTAGGTATGGCTACACCTTC. The genes are TRBV4-1 and TRBJ1-2; 12 nucleotides line up with TRBD1. The junction had 11 bases not matched to a gene; V was cut back by 1 base and J by 5 bases. Germline CDR1 reads MGHRA; CDR2 reads YSYEKL. The CDR3 totals 18 residues.

V is TRBV24-1 and J is TRBJ2-1, with D possibly called TRBD1 or TRBD2 (6 bases each). The CDR3 spans 19 residues. Between the trimmed V and J ends, which lost 6 bases and 2 bases, there was a span of 25 bases. Germline CDR1 and CDR2: KGHDR and SFDVKD. This CDR3 is CATSSSPGQGRSTYNEQFF. The CDR3 DNA sequence: TGTGCCACCAGTTCTTCCCCGGGTCAGGGGAGGAGTACCTACAATGAGCAGTTCTTC.

V usage is TRBV7-6 and J usage is TRBJ2-7; possibly TRBD1 for D (5 bases). The V gene's germline CDR1 is SGHVS and CDR2 FNYEAQ. The CDR3 has 15 amino acids. Trimming shortened V by 5 bases and J by 0 bases, and 14 bases separated the two germline ends. The CDR3 DNA follows: TGTGCCAGCAGCCGCCTGGCAGGGTTCTCCTACGAGCAGTACTTC. It codes for CASSRLAGFSYEQYF.

The V and J genes are TRBV28 and TRBJ1-2, with TRBD1 matching over 7 bases. The CDR3 is 14 residues long. CDR1 and CDR2 from the germline V gene are MDHEN and SYDVKM. J was trimmed by 8 bases and V by 4 bases; bases with no gene match: 10. CDR3 bases: TGTGCCAGCAGTTCTAATACAGGGGCGAGGGGCTACACCTTC. Amino acid sequence: CASSSNTGARGYTF.